This T cell receptor (beta chain) was captured by sequencing in a study of CD8 T cells in ankylosing spondylitis. TCRdb re-called the 5' RACE reads with MiXCR, one entry per CDR3 protein. The sample carries roughly 230,000 distinct CDR3 sequences, approximately 20% recorded once. Germline CDR1 reads LGHNA; CDR2 reads YSLEER. Trimming shortened V by 0 bases and J by 6 bases, and 13 bases separated the two germline ends. The CDR3 covers 15 residues. The rearrangement joins TRBV4-3 to TRBJ2-3, with a tentative D call TRBD2 (5 bases). The receptor was derived from a male donor with ankylosing spondylitis or in good health (not recorded which). The sequencing sample was made of blood, either unsorted or a sorted T cell fraction (not recorded which). The CDR3 sequence is CASSQEDYQPDTQYF. Here the CDR3 DNA reads TGCGCCAGCAGCCAAGAAGACTATCAACCCGATACGCAGTATTTT.